This passage covers 20 T cell receptor beta chains from one sample sequenced in a study of early T cells in non-severe SARS-CoV-2 infection. TCRdb used MiXCR to reprocess the 5' RACE reads, holding one entry per CDR3 protein. The repertoire holds roughly 80,000 distinct CDR3 sequences, with about 6% as singletons. The sequenced material came from whole blood. Receptors originate from an adult who was a healthcare worker with PCR-confirmed SARS-CoV-2 infection or an uninfected control (not recorded which).

The sample holds many counts of this clonotype. Written as DNA, the CDR3 is TGTGCCAGTAGACTCAAGGGACTCTTCTCCGCAGATACGCAGTATTTT. It yields the protein CASRLKGLFSADTQYF. The J gene is TRBJ2-3, the V gene TRBV19; D possibly corresponds to TRBD2 (6 bases). The length of the CDR3 is 16 residues. The V and J ends lost 6 bases and 4 bases respectively, with 20 bases between them. Germline V lookup: CDR1 LNHDA, CDR2 SQIVND (reference sequence).

The chain employs TRBV20-1 and TRBJ2-2, with TRBD2 matching 13 bases. Germline-derived CDR1 and CDR2 are DFQATT and SNEGSKA (reference sequence). The CDR3 length is 16 residues. V gave up 3 bases and J gave up 1 base; unmatched junction bases: 2. The CDR3 DNA reads as TGCAGTGCTAGGGGACTAGCGGGACTGAACACCGGGGAGCTGTTTTTT. This encodes CSARGLAGLNTGELFF.

In its sample, this clonotype was seen a few times. The chain links TRBV12-3 or TRBV12-4 to TRBJ2-7, with D perhaps matching TRBD1 (6 bases). This CDR3 is built from 14 residues. Trimming removed 7 bases at V and 0 bases at J, with 13 bases between. The CDR3 spells CASTPAGVSYEQYF. In DNA form, the CDR3 reads TGTGCCAGCACCCCGGCAGGGGTCTCCTACGAGCAGTACTTC.

A few counts support this clonotype. The V call is TRBV14, the J call TRBJ1-2, with 10 bases that match TRBD1. Unmatched junction bases numbered 6, after V lost 4 bases and J lost 4 bases. Germline V gives CDR1 SGHDN, CDR2 FVKESK. The CDR3 is 15 residues long. The DNA for the CDR3 is TGTGCCAGCAGCCTGACAGGGGGCTCGGTCTATGGCTACACCTTC. Translated: CASSLTGGSVYGYTF.

The genes are TRBV3-1 and TRBJ2-7; D unclear. There are 15 residues in the CDR3. Germline V gives CDR1 LGHDT, CDR2 YNNKEL (reference sequence). Deletions cut 3 bases from V and 4 bases from J, with 16 bases between. The CDR3 nucleotides read TGTGCCAGCAGCCATAGGGTTTTTCGTAAATACGAGCAGTACTTC. This sequence encodes CASSHRVFRKYEQYF.

The chain combines TRBV6-5 with TRBJ2-7; 12 bases map to TRBD2. The CDR3 spans 15 residues. The germline CDR1 and CDR2 sequences are MNHEY and SVGAGI. Trimming cost V 8 bases and J 4 bases; bases outside gene matches: 9. The chain's CDR3 is CASHSSGREQYEQYF. CDR3 nucleotides: TGTGCCAGCCATTCTAGCGGGAGGGAACAGTACGAGCAGTACTTC.

This clonotype was recorded at least ten times. The J gene is TRBJ1-2, the V gene TRBV28; D gene unclear. CDR1 and CDR2 from the germline V gene are MDHEN and SYDVKM. V shed 6 bases and J shed 6 bases, with 11 bases lying between them. The length of the CDR3 is 12 residues. CDR3 DNA: TGTGCCAGCAGCTCCGGACTCGATGGCTACACCTTC. This encodes CASSSGLDGYTF.

This clonotype was observed many times. The rearrangement joins TRBV7-9 to TRBJ2-7; D gene unclear. Deletions cut 5 bases from V and 4 bases from J, with 15 bases between. The CDR3 covers 14 residues. Looked up from germline, CDR1 is SEHNR and CDR2 is FQNEAQ (reference sequence). CDR3 region: CASSPGAPEYEQYF. The CDR3 bases are TGTGCCAGCAGCCCCGGCGCACCGGAATACGAGCAGTACTTC.

For this clonotype: A much larger clone is a single base away; this may be a read error. The chain has TRBV5-1 and TRBJ2-2; the D is unclear. CDR1 and CDR2 (germline): SGHRS, YFSETQ. The ends were cut back, 4 bases at V and 0 bases at J, with 4 bases in the middle. CDR3 length: 13 residues. The CDR3 sequence is CASSTTNTGELFF. In DNA, the CDR3 is TGCGCCAGCAGCACGACGAACACCGGGGAGCTGTTTTTT.

This clonotype was counted at least ten times. This chain uses TRBV5-1 with TRBJ2-5, with 10 bases fitting TRBD1. CDR1 and CDR2 (germline): SGHRS, YFSETQ. V shed 0 bases and J 10 bases; nucleotides not matched to a gene: 9. The CDR3 has 15 amino acids. CDR3 nucleotides: TGCGCCAGCAGCTTGGGGAGACAGGGGGCGCGGGACCAGTACTTC. It specifies CASSLGRQGARDQYF.

This clonotype has just a few counts. The rearrangement joins TRBV6-5 to TRBJ1-1; a weak D match, TRBD1 (6 bases). The germline V gene has CDR1 MNHEY and CDR2 SVGAGI. This CDR3 region has 14 residues. V gave up 6 bases and J gave up 4 bases, with 15 bases separating them. The CDR3 DNA reads as TGTGCCAGCAGCCGCGGGACATCCAGCACTGAAGCTTTCTTT. Its translation is CASSRGTSSTEAFF.

There are a few counts of this clonotype. The rearrangement joins TRBV20-1 to TRBJ1-6; D might be TRBD1 (5 bases). The CDR3 sequence is 13 residues long. The germline V gene encodes CDR1 DFQATT and CDR2 SNEGSKA (reference sequence). Trimming shortened V by 0 bases and J by 9 bases, and 9 bases separated the two germline ends. The CDR3 spells CSARDSGGSPLHF. CDR3 nucleotides: TGCAGTGCTAGAGATTCGGGGGGTTCACCCCTCCACTTT.

This clonotype came up a few times. The chain is built from TRBV3-1 and TRBJ2-3; 7 nucleotides match TRBD2. The CDR3 has 15 amino acids. Germline V gene data show CDR1 as LGHDT and CDR2 as YNNKEL (reference sequence). V lost 6 bases to trimming and J lost 5 bases; unmatched junction nucleotides: 11. The CDR3 region is CASSSLATGGDTQYF. The CDR3 bases are TGTGCCAGCAGTTCCTTAGCGACGGGAGGAGATACGCAGTATTTT.

This clonotype was picked up many times. V and J are TRBV3-1 and TRBJ1-5; D call uncertain. CDR3 length: 13 residues. The V end was cut by 0 bases, the J end by 10 bases, with 10 bases between. Germline V gives CDR1 LGHDT, CDR2 YNNKEL (reference sequence). This CDR3 reads CASSQDVSHPQHF. The CDR3, as DNA: TGTGCCAGCAGCCAAGATGTATCGCATCCCCAGCATTTT.

This sequence joins TRBV18 and TRBJ1-1; D unclear. The CDR3 extends over 16 amino acids. Trimming stripped 4 bases from V and 0 bases from J, with 15 bases between. Germline CDR1 KGHSH, CDR2 LQKENI. In nucleotides, the CDR3 is TGTGCCAGCTCACTCCAAAGGACGGATATGAACACTGAAGCTTTCTTT. Amino acid sequence: CASSLQRTDMNTEAFF.

At least ten counts were recorded for this clonotype. V usage is TRBV29-1 and J usage is TRBJ2-7; 7 positions agree with TRBD1. The CDR3 is 15 amino acids. Trimming cost V 1 base and J 2 bases; bases outside gene matches: 8. The germline CDR1 and CDR2 sequences are SQVTM and ANQGSEA. The CDR3 loop reads CSVEGTRDSPYEQYF. The CDR3 DNA reads as TGCAGCGTTGAAGGAACACGGGACAGCCCCTACGAGCAGTACTTC.

The table lists this clonotype with a few counts. At one of its ends the junction is not consistent with the germline gene, which may arise from a read error. The chain is built from TRBV19 and TRBJ2-7; the D is unclear. The CDR3 contains 13 residues. Looked up from germline, CDR1 is LNHDA and CDR2 is SQIVND (reference sequence). CDR3 loop: CASSLDGSYEQYF. The DNA of the CDR3 is TGTGCCAGTAGTTTAGACGGGTCCTACGAGCAGTACTTC. The variable domain in full, with the rest retrieved from reference TRBV19 and TRBJ2-7, is DGGITQSPKYLFRKEGQNVTLSCEQNLNHDAMYWYRQDPGQGLRLIYYSQIVNDFQKGDIAEGYSVSREKKESFPLTVTSAQKNPTAFYLCASSLDGSYEQYFGPGTRLTVT.

This clonotype was recorded at least ten times. The V call is TRBV4-1, the J call TRBJ2-1; D is uncertain. The CDR3 is 11 residues long. CDR1 MGHRA and CDR2 YSYEKL come from the germline V gene. The V gene lost 2 bases and the J gene lost 7 bases, with 3 bases spanning the gap. CDR3 sequence reads: CASSQINEQFF. CDR3 bases: TGCGCCAGCAGCCAAATTAATGAGCAGTTCTTC.

The chain couples TRBV30 to TRBJ2-5, with a weak D call TRBD2 (6 bases). Germline V gene data show CDR1 as GTSNPN and CDR2 as SVGIG (reference sequence). The CDR3 runs 12 residues. The V end was cut by 3 bases, the J end by 11 bases, with 16 bases between. The CDR3 sequence is CAWRVGDRGQYF. CDR3 in DNA: TGTGCCTGGAGAGTCGGGGATCGGGGGCAGTACTTC.

At least ten counts were recorded for this clonotype. The chain links TRBV4-2 to TRBJ2-1; a possible D gene is TRBD2 (5 bases). The CDR3 consists of 17 residues. Looked up from germline, CDR1 is LGHNA and CDR2 is YNFKEQ. V was trimmed by 1 base and J by 2 bases, leaving 15 bases between them. The CDR3 is CASSQVALAAAYNEQFF. CDR3 DNA: TGTGCCAGCAGCCAAGTAGCCCTAGCAGCCGCCTACAATGAGCAGTTCTTC.